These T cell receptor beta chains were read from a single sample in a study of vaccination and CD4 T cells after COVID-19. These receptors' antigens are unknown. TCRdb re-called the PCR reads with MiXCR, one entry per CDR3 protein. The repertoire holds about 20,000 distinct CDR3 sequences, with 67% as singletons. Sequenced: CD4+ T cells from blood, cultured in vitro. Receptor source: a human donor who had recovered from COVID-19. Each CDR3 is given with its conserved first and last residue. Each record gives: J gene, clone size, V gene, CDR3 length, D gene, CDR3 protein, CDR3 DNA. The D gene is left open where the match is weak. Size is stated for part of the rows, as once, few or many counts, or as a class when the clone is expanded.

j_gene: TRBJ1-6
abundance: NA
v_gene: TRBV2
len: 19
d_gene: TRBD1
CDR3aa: CASRSDRLSPSSYNSPLHF
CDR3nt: TGTGCCAGCAGATCGGACAGGCTTTCCCCGAGCTCCTATAATTCACCCCTCCACTTT

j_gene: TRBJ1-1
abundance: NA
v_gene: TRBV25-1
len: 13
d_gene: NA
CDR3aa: CASSESWGGRAFF
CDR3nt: TGTGCCAGCAGTGAGTCGTGGGGGGGGAGAGCTTTCTTT

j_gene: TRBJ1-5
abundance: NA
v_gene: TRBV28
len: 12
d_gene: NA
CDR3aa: CASSLGHQPQHF
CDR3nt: TGTGCCAGCAGTCTAGGACATCAGCCCCAGCATTTT

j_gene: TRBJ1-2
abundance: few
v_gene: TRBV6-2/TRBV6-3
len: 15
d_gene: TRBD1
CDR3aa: CASANPGQGAYGYTF
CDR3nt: TGTGCCAGCGCGAACCCGGGACAGGGGGCTTATGGCTACACCTTC

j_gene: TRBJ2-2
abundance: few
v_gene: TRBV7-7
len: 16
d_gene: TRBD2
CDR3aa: CASSPLAGGYTGELFF
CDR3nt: TGTGCTAGCAGCCCTCTGGCGGGAGGGTACACCGGGGAGCTGTTTTTT

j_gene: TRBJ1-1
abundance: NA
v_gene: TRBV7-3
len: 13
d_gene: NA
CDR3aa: CASSLSMNTEAFF
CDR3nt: TGTGCCAGCAGCTTAAGTATGAACACTGAAGCTTTCTTT

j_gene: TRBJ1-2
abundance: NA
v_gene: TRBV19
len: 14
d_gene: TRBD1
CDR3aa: CASSRQGRSDGYTF
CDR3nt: TGTGCCAGTAGTAGACAGGGGCGTAGTGATGGCTACACCTTC

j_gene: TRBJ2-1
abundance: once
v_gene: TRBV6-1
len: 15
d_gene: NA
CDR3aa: CASSMFGGAYNEQFF
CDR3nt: TGTGCCAGCAGTATGTTCGGCGGGGCCTACAATGAGCAGTTCTTC

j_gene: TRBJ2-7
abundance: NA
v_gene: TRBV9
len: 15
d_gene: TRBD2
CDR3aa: CASSASSGPTYEQYF
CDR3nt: TGTGCCAGCAGCGCATCTAGCGGGCCTACCTACGAGCAGTACTTC

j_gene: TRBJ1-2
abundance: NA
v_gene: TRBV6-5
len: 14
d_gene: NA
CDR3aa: CASSYEAGDYGYTF
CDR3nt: TGTGCCAGCAGTTACGAAGCAGGGGACTATGGCTACACCTTC

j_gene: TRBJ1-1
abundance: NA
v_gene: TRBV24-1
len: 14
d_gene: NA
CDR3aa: CATSVGGANTEAFF
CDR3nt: TGTGCCACCAGTGTCGGGGGAGCCAACACTGAAGCTTTCTTT

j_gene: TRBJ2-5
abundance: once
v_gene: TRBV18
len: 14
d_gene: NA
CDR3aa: CASSHTGFRETQYF
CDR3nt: TGTGCCAGCTCCCATACAGGGTTTAGAGAGACCCAGTACTTC

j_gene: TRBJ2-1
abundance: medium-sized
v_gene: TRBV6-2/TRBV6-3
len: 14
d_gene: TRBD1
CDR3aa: CASRGTGKSNEQFF
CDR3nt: TGTGCCAGCAGGGGGACAGGGAAATCAAATGAGCAGTTCTTC

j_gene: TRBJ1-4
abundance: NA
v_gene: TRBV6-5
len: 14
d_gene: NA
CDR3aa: CASSYSLPSVKLFF
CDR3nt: TGTGCCAGCAGTTACTCTCTACCCTCAGTGAAACTGTTTTTT

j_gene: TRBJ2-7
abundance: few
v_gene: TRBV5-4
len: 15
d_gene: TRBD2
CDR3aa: CASSLGTSGSYEQYF
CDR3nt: TGTGCCAGCAGCTTGGGGACTAGCGGGAGCTACGAGCAGTACTTC

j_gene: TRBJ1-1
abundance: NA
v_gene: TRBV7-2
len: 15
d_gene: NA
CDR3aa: CASSLVVGANTEAFF
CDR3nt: TGTGCCAGCAGCTTAGTAGTAGGGGCGAACACTGAAGCTTTCTTT

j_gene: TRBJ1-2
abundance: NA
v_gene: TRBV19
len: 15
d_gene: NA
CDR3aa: CASNGLFEANYGYTF
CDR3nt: TGTGCCAGTAACGGCCTCTTTGAGGCTAACTATGGCTACACCTTC

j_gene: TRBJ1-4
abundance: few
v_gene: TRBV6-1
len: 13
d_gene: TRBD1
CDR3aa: CASSGQGNEKLFF
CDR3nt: TGTGCCAGCAGTGGACAGGGAAATGAAAAACTGTTTTTT

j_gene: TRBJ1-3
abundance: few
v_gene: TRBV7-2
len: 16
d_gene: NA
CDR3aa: CASSLAVRSSGNTIYF
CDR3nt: TGTGCCAGCAGCTTAGCGGTCAGGAGCTCTGGAAACACCATATATTTT

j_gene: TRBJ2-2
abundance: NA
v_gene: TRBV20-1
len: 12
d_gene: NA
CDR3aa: CSAQLMTGELFF
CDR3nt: TGCAGTGCTCAACTTATGACCGGGGAGCTGTTTTTT

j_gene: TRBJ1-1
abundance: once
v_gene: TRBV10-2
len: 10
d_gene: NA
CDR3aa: CASSWGRAFF
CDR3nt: TGCGCCAGCAGTTGGGGTAGAGCTTTCTTT

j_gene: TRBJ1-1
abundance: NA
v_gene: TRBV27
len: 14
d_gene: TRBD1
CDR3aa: CASSLDRVNTEAFF
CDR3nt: TGTGCCAGCAGTCTCGACAGGGTGAACACTGAAGCTTTCTTT

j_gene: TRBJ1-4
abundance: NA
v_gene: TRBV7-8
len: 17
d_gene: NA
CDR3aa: CASSLGLMAAGGEKLFF
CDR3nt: TGTGCCAGCAGCTTAGGCTTGATGGCGGCGGGGGGGGAAAAACTGTTTTTT

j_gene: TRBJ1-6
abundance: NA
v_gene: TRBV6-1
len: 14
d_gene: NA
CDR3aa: CASRGRHYNSPLHF
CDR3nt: TGTGCCAGCAGGGGCAGGCACTATAATTCACCCCTCCACTTT

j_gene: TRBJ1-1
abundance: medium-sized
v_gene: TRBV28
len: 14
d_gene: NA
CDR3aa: CASSRTLTVYAAFF
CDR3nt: TGTGCCAGCAGCCGAACCCTGACAGTGTATGCGGCTTTCTTT

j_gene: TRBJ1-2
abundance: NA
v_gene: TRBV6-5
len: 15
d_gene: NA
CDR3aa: CASSSSEVYFYGYTF
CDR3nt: TGTGCCAGCAGTTCATCCGAGGTTTACTTCTATGGCTACACCTTC

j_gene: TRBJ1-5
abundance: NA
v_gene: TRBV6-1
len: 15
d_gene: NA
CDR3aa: CASKMSPGPYQPQHF
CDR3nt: TGTGCCAGCAAGATGTCTCCGGGACCGTATCAGCCCCAGCATTTT

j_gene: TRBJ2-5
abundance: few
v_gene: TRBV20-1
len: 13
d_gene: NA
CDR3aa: CSARRGLRETQYF
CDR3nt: TGCAGTGCTAGACGGGGGCTTAGGGAGACCCAGTACTTC

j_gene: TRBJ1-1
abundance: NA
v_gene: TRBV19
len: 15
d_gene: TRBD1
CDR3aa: CASSARQGWGTEAFF
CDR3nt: TGTGCCAGTAGTGCCCGACAGGGGTGGGGGACTGAAGCTTTCTTT

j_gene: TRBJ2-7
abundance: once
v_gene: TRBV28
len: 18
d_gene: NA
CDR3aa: CASSFFGLGLGATYEQYF
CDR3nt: TGTGCCAGCAGTTTTTTCGGGCTCGGGTTAGGAGCCACCTACGAGCAGTACTTC

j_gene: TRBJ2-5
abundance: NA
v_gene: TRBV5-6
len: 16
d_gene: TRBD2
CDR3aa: CASSLLEGGRLETQYF
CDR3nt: TGTGCCAGCAGCTTACTCGAGGGAGGGCGTTTAGAGACCCAGTACTTC

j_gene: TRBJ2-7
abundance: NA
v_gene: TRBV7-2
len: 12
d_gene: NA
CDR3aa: CASSLENYLWYF
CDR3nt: TGTGCCAGCAGCTTAGAGAACTACTTGTGGTACTTC

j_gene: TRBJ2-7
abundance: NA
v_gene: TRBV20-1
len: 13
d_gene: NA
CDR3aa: CSARALGPYEQYF
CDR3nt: TGCAGTGCTAGGGCCCTGGGGCCCTACGAGCAGTACTTC

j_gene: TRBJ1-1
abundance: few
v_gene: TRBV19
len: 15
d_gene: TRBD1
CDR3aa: CASTLGTGGVDEAFF
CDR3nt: TGTGCCAGTACCCTCGGGACAGGGGGCGTTGATGAAGCTTTCTTT

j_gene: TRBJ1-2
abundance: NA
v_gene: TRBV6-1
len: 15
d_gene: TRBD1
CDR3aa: CAIDRANLVGGGYTF
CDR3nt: TGTGCCATCGACAGGGCGAATCTCGTGGGGGGAGGCTACACCTTC

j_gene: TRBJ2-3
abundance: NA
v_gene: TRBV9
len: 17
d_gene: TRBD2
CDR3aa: CASSVAPLAGGLDTQYF
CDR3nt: TGTGCCAGCAGCGTAGCTCCCCTAGCGGGAGGGTTAGATACGCAGTATTTT

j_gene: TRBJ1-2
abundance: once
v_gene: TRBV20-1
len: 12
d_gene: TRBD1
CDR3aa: CSGGQENYGYTF
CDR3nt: TGCAGTGGGGGACAGGAGAACTATGGCTACACCTTC

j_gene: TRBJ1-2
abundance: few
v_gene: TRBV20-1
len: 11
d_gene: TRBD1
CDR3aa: CSAQGAGGYTF
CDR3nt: TGCAGTGCCCAGGGGGCGGGCGGCTACACCTTC

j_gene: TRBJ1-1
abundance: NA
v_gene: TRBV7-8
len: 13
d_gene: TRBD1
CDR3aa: CASSQDRALEAFF
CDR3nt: TGTGCCAGCAGCCAAGACAGGGCCCTTGAAGCTTTCTTT

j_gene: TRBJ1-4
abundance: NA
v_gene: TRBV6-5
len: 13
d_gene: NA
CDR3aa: CASSYGQHEKLFF
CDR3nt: TGTGCCAGCAGTTACGGCCAACATGAAAAACTGTTTTTT

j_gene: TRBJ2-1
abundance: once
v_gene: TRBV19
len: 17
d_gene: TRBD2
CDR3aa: CASSILRTSGRSGEQFF
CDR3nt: TGTGCCAGTAGTATACTTAGGACTAGCGGGAGAAGCGGTGAGCAGTTCTTC

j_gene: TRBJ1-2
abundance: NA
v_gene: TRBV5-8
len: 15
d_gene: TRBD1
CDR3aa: CASSKRQGANYGYTF
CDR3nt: TGTGCCAGCAGCAAACGACAGGGCGCTAACTATGGCTACACCTTC

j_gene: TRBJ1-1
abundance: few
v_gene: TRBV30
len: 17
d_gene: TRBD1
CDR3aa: CAWSVGQGALWDTEAFF
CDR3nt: TGTGCCTGGAGTGTCGGGCAGGGGGCGCTTTGGGACACTGAAGCTTTCTTT

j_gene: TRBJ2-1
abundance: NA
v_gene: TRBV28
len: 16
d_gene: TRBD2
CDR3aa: CAIVSSGGSSYNEQFF
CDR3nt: TGTGCCATCGTAAGTAGCGGGGGGAGCTCCTACAATGAGCAGTTCTTC

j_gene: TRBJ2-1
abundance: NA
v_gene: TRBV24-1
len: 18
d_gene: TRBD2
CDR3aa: CATSDLQRASGSHNEQFF
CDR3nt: TGTGCCACCAGTGATTTGCAACGGGCTAGCGGGAGCCACAATGAGCAGTTCTTC

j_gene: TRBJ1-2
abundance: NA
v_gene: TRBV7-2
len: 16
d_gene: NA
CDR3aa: CASSLVGGASSYGYTF
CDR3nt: TGTGCCAGCAGCTTAGTGGGGGGGGCCTCCTCTTATGGCTACACCTTC

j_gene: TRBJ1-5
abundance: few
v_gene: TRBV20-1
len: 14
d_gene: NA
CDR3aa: CSARDTQGLQPQHF
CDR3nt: TGCAGTGCTAGAGATACCCAGGGGCTTCAGCCCCAGCATTTT

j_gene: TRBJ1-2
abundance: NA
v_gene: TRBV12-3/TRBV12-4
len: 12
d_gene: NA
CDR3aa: CASSLAYYGYTF
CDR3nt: TGTGCCAGCAGTTTAGCTTACTATGGCTACACCTTC

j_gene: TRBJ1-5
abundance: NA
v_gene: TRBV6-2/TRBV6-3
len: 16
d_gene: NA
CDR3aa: CASSYRQKASNQPQHF
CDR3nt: TGTGCCAGCAGTTATCGGCAGAAAGCTAGCAATCAGCCCCAGCATTTT

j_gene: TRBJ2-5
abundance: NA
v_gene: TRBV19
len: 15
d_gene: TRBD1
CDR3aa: CASSIRTGGWETQYF
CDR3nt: TGTGCCAGTAGTATCCGGACAGGGGGTTGGGAGACCCAGTACTTC

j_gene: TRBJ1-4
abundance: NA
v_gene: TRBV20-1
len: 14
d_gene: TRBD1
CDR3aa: CSARGDSTNEKLFF
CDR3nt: TGCAGTGCTAGAGGGGACAGTACTAATGAAAAACTGTTTTTT

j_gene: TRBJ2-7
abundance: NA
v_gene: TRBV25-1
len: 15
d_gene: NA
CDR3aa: CASSEGGGRSYEQYF
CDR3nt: TGTGCCAGCAGTGAGGGGGGGGGCAGGTCCTACGAGCAGTACTTC

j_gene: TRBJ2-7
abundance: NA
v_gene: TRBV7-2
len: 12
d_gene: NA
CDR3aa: CASSRDLYEQYF
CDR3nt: TGTGCCAGCAGCCGAGACCTCTACGAGCAGTACTTC

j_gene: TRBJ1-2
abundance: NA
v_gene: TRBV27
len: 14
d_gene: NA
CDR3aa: CASSPQTSGYGYTF
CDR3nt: TGTGCCAGCAGTCCTCAGACCAGTGGTTATGGCTACACCTTC

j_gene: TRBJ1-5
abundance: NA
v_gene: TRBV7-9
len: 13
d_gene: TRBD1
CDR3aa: CASSWTGTQPQHF
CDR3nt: TGTGCCAGCAGCTGGACAGGGACTCAGCCCCAGCATTTT

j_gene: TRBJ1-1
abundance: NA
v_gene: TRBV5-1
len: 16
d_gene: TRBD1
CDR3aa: CASSLSGGTGDTEAFF
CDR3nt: TGCGCCAGCAGCTTGAGTGGCGGGACAGGTGACACTGAAGCTTTCTTT